This TCR beta chain was sequenced for a study of blood T cell repertoires in COVID-19 (dated by TCRdb to the early 2020s). Study-wide context: The collaborator samples originated in the United States, Italy and Spain and spanned the acute and convalescent phases of COVID-19. The material from the prospective study consisted of cDNA or gDNA derived from T cells, B-cell-depleted T cells, or PBMCs. Nearly every sample came with metadata listing a de-identified subject ID, COVID-19 status, age in years and sex. Where available, HLA class I and class II types were obtained from metadata supplied by the sample provider rather than from assay-based typing. Deeply sampled blood TCRbeta repertoires from subjects exposed to, actively infected with, or recovered from COVID-19 were included in the dataset. The repertoires were released in a freely available public database meant as a resource for research on the immune response to SARS-CoV-2. The samples were drawn from the first 160 participants of the ongoing ImmuneRACE study and from 950 to 1,500 subjects provided by 6 global collaborators. The study at large found these results: The quantity of clinical and demographic metadata differed by source and by participant and was supplied without curation.

The immunoSEQ Assay, a bias-controlled multiplex PCR, was used to amplify TCRbeta CDR3 regions from genomic DNA. From the authors' description of their analysis: Nucleated cell counts per sample were estimated from amplification of reference gene primers within the assay. To quantify the absolute abundance of each unique TCRbeta CDR3 rearrangement, sequence reads were collapsed and filtered. Productive Simpson clonality was computed per sample as the square root of Simpson's diversity index over productive rearrangements. In its TCRdb copy, this immuneACCESS table keeps in-frame sequences only and misses some clones. Where compared with another copy, unresolved V genes explain less than half of these, and the others have no known cause. From that table come the V and J calls and clone size; the DNA was used to work out D and trimming. For this sample there are under 200,000 clones; 82% appear just once. The ten largest clonotypes hold about a sixth of the sample.

Comments on this clone: The target of this receptor is not known. No base quality information exists; no much larger clone differs at one position.

In the prospective study, participants were roughly 18 to 90 years old, resided in about two dozen geographic areas of the United States, and were enrolled through a virtual design. In the prospective study, cohorts were assigned on the basis of participant-reported clinical history obtained from a screening survey and a study questionnaire. Recovered participants in ImmuneRACE Cohort 3 were defined as having two consecutive negative NP/OP PCR tests, clearance from a healthcare professional, or resolution of symptoms. Mobile phlebotomists in the prospective study collected whole blood, serum and a nasopharyngeal or oropharyngeal swab from every participant. Participants in the prospective study had the option to provide additional blood draws and questionnaires over an approximately 2-month period. Prospective study blood samples were shipped either frozen or at room temperature before DNA extraction.

V is reduced by 5 bases and J by 3 bases, leaving a spacing of 5 bases between them. The CDR3 sequence holds 12 residues, the cysteine and phenylalanine included. Only the CDR3 DNA stays, 36 bases, in frame from base 1. The sample was PBMCs or T cells enriched from blood (not recorded which). The chain couples TRBV12-3 or TRBV12-4 to TRBJ1-5; the D gene remains uncertain. The sequence came from a man aged 55 to 69 who had recovered from COVID-19. The sequence in DNA is TGTGCCAGCAGTGGACTCAATCAGCCCCAGCATTTT. Translation gives CASSGLNQPQHF.